These T cell receptor beta chains were read from a single sample in a study of shared clonotypes between healthy human individuals. Generated by immunoSEQ multiplex PCR, the TCRdb table keeps only in-frame clones and is missing some. The data hold some 550,000 clones, with around 97% observed a single time. Sequencing was carried out using naive CD4+ T cells sorted from blood. The source is a woman aged 25-40 years in good health. The CDR3 runs from the conserved cysteine through the conserved F or W. A D gene is named only where the DNA matches it firmly. Size is omitted from some rows. Given values are once, few, many or a class for expanded clones.

CDR3 protein: CATRRDRANTEAFF
CDR3 DNA: TGTGCCACCCGAAGGGACAGGGCGAACACTGAAGCTTTCTTT
J gene: TRBJ1-1
D gene: TRBD1
V gene: TRBV11-2
clone size: .

CDR3 protein: CASNGRTNGETQYF
CDR3 DNA: TGTGCCAGTAACGGGAGAACGAACGGGGAGACCCAGTACTTC
J gene: TRBJ2-5
D gene: .
V gene: TRBV19
clone size: .

CDR3 protein: CASIAGGTPAEQYF
CDR3 DNA: TGTGCCAGCATAGCGGGAGGGACTCCCGCCGAGCAGTACTTC
J gene: TRBJ2-7
D gene: TRBD2
V gene: TRBV28
clone size: .

CDR3 protein: CASSQHRGRYEKLFF
CDR3 DNA: TGTGCCAGCAGCCAACACAGGGGAAGGTATGAAAAACTGTTTTTT
J gene: TRBJ1-4
D gene: TRBD1
V gene: TRBV7-3
clone size: .

CDR3 protein: CASSPGTGANYGYTF
CDR3 DNA: TGCGCCAGCAGCCCGGGGACAGGGGCTAACTATGGCTACACCTTC
J gene: TRBJ1-2
D gene: TRBD1
V gene: TRBV5-1
clone size: .

CDR3 protein: CATGTSGSREQYF
CDR3 DNA: TGTGCCACCGGGACTAGCGGTTCTAGGGAGCAGTACTTC
J gene: TRBJ2-7
D gene: TRBD2
V gene: TRBV11-1
clone size: .

CDR3 protein: CASSVEEGPSPYGYTF
CDR3 DNA: TGTGCCAGCAGCGTAGAGGAGGGCCCTTCACCCTATGGCTACACCTTC
J gene: TRBJ1-2
D gene: .
V gene: TRBV9
clone size: .

CDR3 protein: CASSQPQGSIQETQYF
CDR3 DNA: TGCGCCAGCAGCCAACCACAGGGCTCCATCCAAGAGACCCAGTACTTC
J gene: TRBJ2-5
D gene: .
V gene: TRBV4-1
clone size: .

CDR3 protein: CASGIPVQETQYF
CDR3 DNA: TGTGCCAGCGGAATCCCAGTACAAGAGACCCAGTACTTC
J gene: TRBJ2-5
D gene: .
V gene: TRBV2
clone size: .

CDR3 protein: CASSFERRAEQFF
CDR3 DNA: TGTGCCAGCAGCTTTGAACGGAGGGCTGAGCAGTTCTTC
J gene: TRBJ2-1
D gene: .
V gene: TRBV7-9
clone size: .

CDR3 protein: CASRPGTQETQYF
CDR3 DNA: TGTGCCAGCAGGCCAGGGACACAAGAGACCCAGTACTTC
J gene: TRBJ2-5
D gene: .
V gene: TRBV27
clone size: .

CDR3 protein: CASSLNPRQGGADTQYF
CDR3 DNA: TGCGCCAGCAGCTTGAATCCCAGGCAGGGGGGGGCAGATACGCAGTATTTT
J gene: TRBJ2-3
D gene: .
V gene: TRBV5-1
clone size: .

CDR3 protein: CASSDSRGNQPQHF
CDR3 DNA: TGCGCCAGCAGTGACTCCAGGGGGAATCAGCCCCAGCATTTT
J gene: TRBJ1-5
D gene: TRBD1
V gene: TRBV10-2
clone size: .

CDR3 protein: CASSYGTQTGANVLTF
CDR3 DNA: TGTGCCAGCAGTTACGGAACACAGACTGGGGCCAACGTCCTGACTTTC
J gene: TRBJ2-6
D gene: .
V gene: TRBV6-5
clone size: .

CDR3 protein: CAWSVMLGAGNQPQHF
CDR3 DNA: TGTGCCTGGAGTGTAATGTTGGGGGCTGGGAATCAGCCCCAGCATTTT
J gene: TRBJ1-5
D gene: .
V gene: TRBV30
clone size: .

CDR3 protein: CASSARTEGNTIYF
CDR3 DNA: TGTGCCAGCAGTGCCAGGACTGAAGGAAACACCATATATTTT
J gene: TRBJ1-3
D gene: .
V gene: TRBV2
clone size: .

CDR3 protein: CASSPRPITGPLEYF
CDR3 DNA: TGTGCCAGCAGCCCAAGGCCGATTACAGGGCCACTTGAGTACTTC
J gene: TRBJ2-5
D gene: .
V gene: TRBV7-3
clone size: .

CDR3 protein: CASSPVYEQYF
CDR3 DNA: TGTGCCAGCAGCCCCGTCTACGAGCAGTACTTC
J gene: TRBJ2-7
D gene: .
V gene: TRBV5-5
clone size: .

CDR3 protein: CASRPGLRYEQYF
CDR3 DNA: TGCGCCAGCAGGCCCGGGCTCCGTTACGAGCAGTACTTC
J gene: TRBJ2-7
D gene: .
V gene: TRBV10-2
clone size: few

CDR3 protein: CASSSPGDGSYEQYF
CDR3 DNA: TGTGCCAGCAGTTCCCCCGGGGACGGCTCCTACGAGCAGTACTTC
J gene: TRBJ2-7
D gene: .
V gene: TRBV27
clone size: once

CDR3 protein: CASSTTQLAGDEQYF
CDR3 DNA: TGTGCCAGCAGCACTACGCAACTAGCGGGAGACGAGCAGTACTTC
J gene: TRBJ2-7
D gene: TRBD2
V gene: TRBV7-9
clone size: .

CDR3 protein: CASRVGGANVLTF
CDR3 DNA: TGTGCCAGCAGGGTTGGCGGGGCCAACGTCCTGACTTTC
J gene: TRBJ2-6
D gene: .
V gene: TRBV2
clone size: .

CDR3 protein: CASSLVANLNTEAFF
CDR3 DNA: TGTGCCAGCAGCTTAGTGGCCAACCTGAACACTGAAGCTTTCTTT
J gene: TRBJ1-1
D gene: .
V gene: TRBV11-2
clone size: .

CDR3 protein: CASSPGLAVGEQFF
CDR3 DNA: TGCGCCAGCAGCCCAGGACTAGCGGTGGGCGAGCAGTTCTTC
J gene: TRBJ2-1
D gene: TRBD2
V gene: TRBV4-1
clone size: .

CDR3 protein: CASSRRDRATDTQYF
CDR3 DNA: TGTGCCAGCAGTCGACGGGACAGGGCCACAGATACGCAGTATTTT
J gene: TRBJ2-3
D gene: TRBD1
V gene: TRBV6-5
clone size: .

CDR3 protein: CASRGQGSAGNEKLFF
CDR3 DNA: TGTGCCAGCAGGGGACAGGGGTCCGCGGGGAATGAAAAACTGTTTTTT
J gene: TRBJ1-4
D gene: TRBD1
V gene: TRBV27
clone size: .

CDR3 protein: CSVEGIAEAFF
CDR3 DNA: TGCAGCGTCGAGGGTATCGCTGAAGCTTTCTTT
J gene: TRBJ1-1
D gene: .
V gene: TRBV29-1
clone size: .

CDR3 protein: CASSRPGTSRLGEQFF
CDR3 DNA: TGTGCCAGCAGTCGCCCCGGGACTAGCCGTCTCGGGGAGCAGTTCTTC
J gene: TRBJ2-1
D gene: TRBD2
V gene: TRBV11-2
clone size: .

CDR3 protein: CASSESKGYGYTF
CDR3 DNA: TGCGCCAGCAGTGAGTCGAAAGGGTATGGCTACACCTTC
J gene: TRBJ1-2
D gene: .
V gene: TRBV10-1
clone size: .

CDR3 protein: CASSPGTVTSTDTQYF
CDR3 DNA: TGCGCCAGCAGCCCTGGGACAGTAACTAGCACAGATACGCAGTATTTT
J gene: TRBJ2-3
D gene: TRBD1
V gene: TRBV5-1
clone size: .

CDR3 protein: CASSELRDTQYF
CDR3 DNA: TGCGCCAGCAGTGAGTTGCGGGATACGCAGTATTTT
J gene: TRBJ2-3
D gene: .
V gene: TRBV10-2
clone size: .

CDR3 protein: CASSQSGSGYEQYF
CDR3 DNA: TGCGCCAGCAGCCAAAGCGGGAGTGGGTACGAGCAGTACTTC
J gene: TRBJ2-7
D gene: TRBD2
V gene: TRBV5-1
clone size: .

CDR3 protein: CASSQGLGDLNQPQHF
CDR3 DNA: TGCGCCAGCAGCCAAGGCCTGGGGGACCTCAATCAGCCCCAGCATTTT
J gene: TRBJ1-5
D gene: .
V gene: TRBV4-1
clone size: .

CDR3 protein: CATGGYTEAFF
CDR3 DNA: TGTGCCACCGGGGGGTACACTGAAGCTTTCTTT
J gene: TRBJ1-1
D gene: .
V gene: TRBV10-3
clone size: .

CDR3 protein: CASSLHGKQFF
CDR3 DNA: TGCGCCAGCAGCTTGCACGGAAAGCAGTTCTTC
J gene: TRBJ2-1
D gene: .
V gene: TRBV5-1
clone size: .

CDR3 protein: CASSPARAGNTIYF
CDR3 DNA: TGTGCCAGCAGTCCCGCGCGAGCTGGAAACACCATATATTTT
J gene: TRBJ1-3
D gene: .
V gene: TRBV28
clone size: .

CDR3 protein: CATSSDRIYGYTF
CDR3 DNA: TGTGCCACCAGCAGTGACAGGATCTATGGCTACACCTTC
J gene: TRBJ1-2
D gene: .
V gene: TRBV15
clone size: .

CDR3 protein: CAWSAHWGNEQYF
CDR3 DNA: TGTGCCTGGAGCGCACACTGGGGAAACGAGCAGTACTTC
J gene: TRBJ2-7
D gene: .
V gene: TRBV30
clone size: .

CDR3 protein: CASSRETPGPEQFF
CDR3 DNA: TGTGCCAGCAGCAGAGAGACTCCGGGACCAGAGCAGTTCTTC
J gene: TRBJ2-1
D gene: .
V gene: TRBV13
clone size: .

CDR3 protein: CASSGWGVSYEQYF
CDR3 DNA: TGTGCCAGCAGTGGCTGGGGGGTCTCCTACGAGCAGTACTTC
J gene: TRBJ2-7
D gene: .
V gene: TRBV25-1
clone size: .